Below are 4 T cell receptor beta chains sequenced from a single sample in a study of T cells in Graves' hyperthyroidism and ophthalmopathy (dated by TCRdb to the late 2010s). The method was multiplex PCR. Reads for this sample came from an Illumina HiSeq 2000. The TCR beta CDR3 regions were amplified from RNA transcripts. The TCR CDR3 was subjected to a first round of RT-PCR using the HTBI primer set and the Qiagen OneStep RT-PCR kit. The public reads were reanalyzed by TCRdb: fastp trimming at Q25, MiXCR alignment, in-frame beta chains only. Each entry is one CDR3 protein sequence, shown with its most common DNA and genes. The sample profile shows around 300,000 distinct CDR3 sequences; 25% to 30% of them were found once. Jointly, the top ten make up about a quarter of the sample. The sequencing sample was made of blood. Every receptor here comes from a man aged 35-49 years with Graves' hyperthyroidism that later progressed to Graves' ophthalmopathy.

Ten or more counts support this clonotype. The chain couples TRBV20-1 to TRBJ2-5; D gene ambiguous. The CDR3 runs to 15 residues. V was trimmed by 6 bases and J by 1 base, leaving 18 bases between them. Looked up from germline, CDR1 is DFQATT and CDR2 is SNEGSKA (reference sequence). This CDR3 is CSALAPLGSQETQYF. The CDR3, as DNA: TGCAGTGCCCTGGCCCCCCTTGGCAGCCAAGAGACCCAGTACTTC.

This clonotype was observed a handful of times. The V gene is TRBV3-1, the J gene TRBJ2-7, with D possibly matching TRBD1 (5 bases). Germline CDR1 and CDR2: LGHDT and YNNKEL (reference sequence). Trimming cost V 2 bases and J 5 bases, with 16 bases left between them. The CDR3 extends over 15 amino acids. The CDR3 loop reads CASSQIETDVNEQYF. CDR3 nucleotides: TGTGCCAGCAGCCAAATTGAGACAGACGTCAACGAGCAGTACTTC.

This clonotype was seen at least ten times. V is TRBV6-5 and J is TRBJ1-5, with 12 bases identical to TRBD1. This CDR3 spans 16 amino acids. Germline loops: CDR1 MNHEY, CDR2 SVGAGI. After removal of 8 bases from V and 0 bases from J, the junction contained 5 bases not matched to a gene. The CDR3 is CASFGTGGGSNQPQHF. CDR3 coding DNA: TGTGCCAGCTTTGGGACAGGGGGCGGTAGCAATCAGCCCCAGCATTTT.

This clonotype has at least ten counts. V and J are TRBV30 and TRBJ1-5, with TRBD1 identical over 8 bases. Germline-derived CDR1 and CDR2 are GTSNPN and SVGIG (reference sequence). The V and J ends lost 0 bases and 6 bases, in that order; junction bases with no gene match: 7. This CDR3 has 15 residues. The chain's CDR3 is CAWSVQGEWGQPQHF. DNA for the CDR3: TGTGCCTGGAGTGTACAGGGGGAGTGGGGTCAGCCCCAGCATTTT.